This T cell receptor (beta chain) emerged from a study of T cell responses to AZD1222 COVID-19 vaccine. Findings and limits, study-wide: Unmutated variant regions reportedly attract nearly half of all spike-specific TCRs. Spike as a whole was targeted by vaccine-associated CD4 TCRs, dominant at 160-218 and 743-854. There were mostly white British donors and more females than males, and clonal diversity was possibly underestimated.

In regard to this clone: The antigen is not known.

The repertoire was sequenced with immunoSEQ multiplex PCR; TCRdb's copy has only in-frame clones and lacks some. The sample carries approximately 120,000 clones, about 83% recorded once. This CDR3 region has 13 residues. Deletions cut 6 bases from V and 10 bases from J, with 16 bases between. Germline V CDR1 and CDR2: MNHEY, SVGEGT. This sample comprised peripheral blood, obtained on day 0 of AZD1222 vaccination. This chain uses TRBV6-2 or TRBV6-3 with TRBJ2-1, with D perhaps matching TRBD2 (6 bases). The sequence came from an adult in good health. The CDR3 reads CASSPTNGGEQFF. The DNA for the CDR3 is TGTGCCAGCAGCCCTACTAATGGGGGGGAGCAGTTCTTC.